One and the same sample provided the 26 T cell receptor beta chains below, sequenced in a study of cytomegalovirus exposure and HLA in healthy donors (dated 2017 in TCRdb). Libraries were constructed by the immunoSEQ multiplex PCR assay. TCRdb took this table from immuneACCESS and kept in-frame rearrangements with V and J called. Such tables lack part of the clones; where checked against another copy, unresolved V genes explain under half of the gap, and the rest is unexplained. The sample table records roughly 260,000 clones; 80% to 90% of these occur just once. The top ten clonotypes cover about 2.5% of the sample. Sequenced input: PBMCs. The receptors stem from a young man in good health and CMV-seronegative.

The J gene is TRBJ2-5, the V gene TRBV6-5; 7 nucleotides match TRBD1. Germline loops: CDR1 MNHEY, CDR2 SVGAGI. The CDR3 sequence is 15 residues long. With V trimmed by 4 bases and J by 9 bases, 14 bases remained unmatched. This CDR3 reads CASSSRGQPFAPQYF. The CDR3 nucleotides are TGTGCCAGCAGTTCTAGGGGGCAGCCATTCGCGCCCCAGTACTTC.

This sequence joins TRBV30 and TRBJ2-7; no reliable D call. Germline CDR1 is GTSNPN and CDR2 is SVGIG (reference sequence). The CDR3 contains 11 residues. Deletions cut 1 base from V and 3 bases from J, with 4 bases between. The CDR3 spells CAWSGGYEQYF. The CDR3 nucleotides are TGTGCCTGGAGTGGCGGCTACGAGCAGTACTTC.

The rearrangement links TRBV20-1 to TRBJ1-2; D remains ambiguous. The CDR3 runs to 11 residues. The germline V and J ends were trimmed by 3 bases and 7 bases, with 9 bases remaining between them. Germline lookup yields CDR1 DFQATT and CDR2 SNEGSKA (reference sequence). DNA of the CDR3: TGCAGTGCTAGGTTCAGTATTGGCTACACCTTC. Protein: CSARFSIGYTF.

The genes are TRBV29-1 and TRBJ1-6, with D perhaps matching TRBD1 (6 bases). The V gene lost 3 bases and the J gene lost 9 bases, with 12 bases spanning the gap. The CDR3 length is 13 residues. Germline-derived CDR1 and CDR2 are SQVTM and ANQGSEA. CDR3 sequence: CSVESGVGSPLHF. The CDR3 bases are TGCAGCGTTGAGTCAGGGGTGGGTTCACCCCTCCACTTT.

V is TRBV27 and J is TRBJ2-2; D may be TRBD1 (7 bases). The CDR3 contains 16 residues. CDR1 and CDR2 (germline): MNHEY, SMNVEV (reference sequence). The V gene lost 3 bases and the J gene lost 9 bases, with 20 bases spanning the gap. The CDR3 sequence: CASSFGGTEGTRELFF. In nucleotides, the CDR3 is TGTGCCAGCAGTTTTGGCGGGACAGAAGGGACCCGGGAGCTGTTTTTT.

The rearrangement links TRBV2 to TRBJ1-1; D is undetermined. The CDR3 has 13 amino acids. Germline V CDR1 and CDR2: SNHLY, FYNNEI. V dropped 3 bases and J dropped 6 bases, with 11 bases sitting between them. This CDR3 is CASSEWQIAEAFF. The CDR3 nucleotides are TGTGCCAGCAGTGAGTGGCAGATTGCTGAAGCTTTCTTT.

CDR3 coding DNA: TGTGCCAGCAGCTTAATGGGGCTAGCGGATCTCTCCTACGAGCAGTACTTC. Translating gives CASSLMGLADLSYEQYF. The V call is TRBV7-3, the J call TRBJ2-7; 7 nucleotides align to TRBD2. The CDR3 is 17 amino acids. Germline V CDR1 and CDR2: SGHTA, FQGTGA. After removal of 1 base from V and 0 bases from J, the junction contained 9 bases not matched to a gene.

V is TRBV18 and J is TRBJ1-1; TRBD1 matches 9 bases. With 3 bases clipped from V and 3 bases from J, the junction kept 2 bases outside the gene matches. This CDR3 region has 14 residues. Germline CDR1 is KGHSH and CDR2 is LQKENI. The CDR3 DNA reads TGTGCCAGCTCACCCCGGACAGGGGACACTGAAGCTTTCTTT. Amino acid sequence: CASSPRTGDTEAFF.

The chain couples TRBV28 to TRBJ1-2; D gene uncertain. The CDR3 has 12 amino acids. Germline V gives CDR1 MDHEN, CDR2 SYDVKM. Trimming removed 5 bases from V and 5 bases from J, with 9 bases in between. The CDR3 is CASSGAIYGYTF. CDR3 DNA: TGTGCCAGCAGTGGAGCCATATATGGCTACACCTTC.

This clone appeared once. The CDR3 region has the DNA TGTGCCAGCAGTTTAGACGGGACTCGTCCTTTAGAGCAGTTCTTC. This sequence encodes CASSLDGTRPLEQFF. This chain uses TRBV6-5 with TRBJ2-1, with D maybe TRBD2 (6 bases). Germline-derived CDR1 and CDR2 are MNHEY and SVGAGI. This CDR3 spans 15 amino acids. Trimming left V 4 bases short and J 10 bases short, with 20 bases between.

The chain combines TRBV6-1 with TRBJ2-6; the D is unclear. CDR3 length equals 15 residues. Germline CDR1 reads MNHNS; CDR2 reads SASEGT. Trimming took 4 bases from V and 0 from J, leaving 7 bases between them. The CDR3 DNA is TGTGCCAGCAGTGCTCAGTCCTCTGGGGCCAACGTCCTGACTTTC. It specifies CASSAQSSGANVLTF.

About this clone: A read error may account for a junction end that differs from germline. CDR3 sequence reads: CASSPGQGGVWLF. As DNA, the CDR3 is TGTGCCAGCAGCCCGGGGCAGGGAGGCGTATGGCTCTTT. The V and J genes are TRBV6-5 and TRBJ1-1; a weak D match, TRBD1 (5 bases). The CDR3 runs 13 residues. Germline values: CDR1 MNHEY, CDR2 SVGAGI.

V and J are TRBV6-6 and TRBJ2-3; 7 positions agree with TRBD2. With V trimmed by 7 bases and J by 2 bases, 9 bases remained unmatched. Germline V gene sequence: CDR1 MNHNY, CDR2 SVGAGI (reference sequence). This CDR3 is 15 amino acids long. The CDR3 nucleotides read TGTGCCAGCAAGATTCGAGCGGGGTCCACAGATACGCAGTATTTT. Protein sequence: CASKIRAGSTDTQYF.

The CDR3 protein is CASGLVQRADYGYTF. The DNA of the CDR3 is TGTGCTAGTGGTTTGGTTCAAAGAGCGGACTATGGCTACACCTTC. The chain is built from TRBV12-5 and TRBJ1-2, with D unresolved. The CDR3 has 15 amino acids. CDR1 is LGHNT and CDR2 is FRNRAP in the germline V gene. Trimming removed 0 bases from V and 3 bases from J, with 11 bases in between.

A single count supports this clone. The chain is built from TRBV7-2 and TRBJ1-1, with 8 nucleotides matching TRBD1. Trimming removed 0 bases from V and 4 bases from J; junction bases left unmatched: 7. CDR1 SGHTA and CDR2 FQGNSA come from the germline V gene. This CDR3 region has 16 residues. CDR3 coding DNA: TGTGCCAGCAGCTTAGCGCGAGGGACAGGAGGCACTGAAGCTTTCTTT. This encodes CASSLARGTGGTEAFF.

The chain joins TRBV2 to TRBJ1-2; 10 bases map to TRBD1. The CDR3 sequence is 15 residues long. J lost 3 bases, V lost 6 bases, and 7 bases had no gene match. CDR1 is SNHLY, CDR2 FYNNEI, per germline. The CDR3 DNA follows: TGTGCCAGCAGCCGACAGGGGGCCCGGGACTATGGCTACACCTTC. This encodes CASSRQGARDYGYTF.

The rearrangement links TRBV6-6 to TRBJ2-5; D might be TRBD2 (5 bases). Trimming took 6 bases from V and 4 from J, leaving 15 bases between them. The CDR3 runs to 14 residues. CDR1 is MNHNY and CDR2 is SVGAGI in the germline V gene (reference sequence). CDR3 region: CASREPSPRETQYF. In DNA, the CDR3 is TGTGCCAGCAGAGAACCTAGCCCCCGAGAGACCCAGTACTTC.

The chain links TRBV6-5 to TRBJ1-1; weak D call: TRBD1 (5 bases). V was trimmed by 4 bases and J by 1 base, leaving 10 bases between them. CDR1 and CDR2 from the germline V gene are MNHEY and SVGAGI. The CDR3 runs 14 residues. The CDR3 region is CASSLTGPNTEAFF. The CDR3 coding sequence is TGTGCCAGCAGTTTAACAGGCCCGAACACTGAAGCTTTCTTT.

The J gene is TRBJ2-5, the V gene TRBV7-9; TRBD1 agrees at 7 bases. Germline-derived CDR1 and CDR2 are SEHNR and FQNEAQ (reference sequence). V was pared by 6 bases and J by 1 base, with 8 bases of the junction left unmatched. This CDR3 comprises 15 residues. The DNA for the CDR3 is TGTGCCAGCAGGCCTACCGGGACAGCCCAAGAGACCCAGTACTTC. This gives the protein CASRPTGTAQETQYF.

Turning to this clone: An end of the junction does not agree with germline; a read error may underlie this. The chain uses TRBV5-4 and TRBJ2-5; weak D call: TRBD1 (5 bases). Germline loops: CDR1 SGHNT, CDR2 YYREEE (reference sequence). This CDR3 region has 11 residues. CDR3 in amino acids: CASSLQGKRNF. CDR3 nucleotides: TGTGCCAGCAGCTTGCAGGGTAAAAGGAACTTC.

The rearrangement joins TRBV10-1 to TRBJ1-6, with D perhaps matching TRBD1 (6 bases). Germline CDR1 and CDR2: WNHNN and SYGVQD (reference sequence). The V end lost 6 bases, the J end lost 7 bases, and 10 bases lay between the germline ends. The CDR3 extends over 13 amino acids. The CDR3: CASSRGVNSPLHF. The CDR3 DNA sequence: TGCGCCAGCAGCAGGGGAGTCAATTCACCCCTCCACTTT.

The chain carries TRBV2 and TRBJ2-1; tentatively, D is TRBD2 (5 bases). Trimming cost V 2 bases and J 5 bases, with 7 bases left between them. This CDR3 is built from 13 residues. Germline loops: CDR1 SNHLY, CDR2 FYNNEI. CDR3 amino acids: CASSELGDNEQFF. The CDR3 nucleotides read TGTGCCAGCAGTGAATTGGGAGACAATGAGCAGTTCTTC.

The V and J genes are TRBV4-3 and TRBJ2-3, with TRBD2 identical over 10 bases. This CDR3 has 15 residues. Per germline, CDR1 LGHNA and CDR2 YSLEER. The J segment lost 10 bases and the V segment lost 0 bases, leaving 7 bases of the junction unmatched. This CDR3 reads CASSQDYTSGISQYF. CDR3 nucleotides: TGCGCCAGCAGCCAAGATTATACTAGCGGGATCTCGCAGTATTTT.

The chain is built from TRBV2 and TRBJ2-1; 11 nucleotides align to TRBD2. CDR3 size: 15 residues. The junction had 7 bases not matched to a gene; V was cut back by 5 bases and J by 7 bases. Looked up from germline, CDR1 is SNHLY and CDR2 is FYNNEI. Here the CDR3 reads CASSRSGGALNEQFF. In DNA, the CDR3 is TGTGCCAGCAGTCGTAGCGGGGGGGCTTTAAATGAGCAGTTCTTC.

The rearrangement uses TRBV30 and TRBJ2-7; 8 bases align to TRBD2. CDR3 length: 13 residues. J was trimmed by 4 bases and V by 3 bases; bases with no gene match: 5. The germline V gene encodes CDR1 GTSNPN and CDR2 SVGIG (reference sequence). The CDR3: CAWRVAGRYEQYF. CDR3 coding DNA: TGTGCCTGGAGGGTAGCGGGAAGGTACGAGCAGTACTTC. The variable domain in full, completed from reference TRBV30 and TRBJ2-7, reads SQTIHQWPATLVQPVGSPLSLECTVEGTSNPNLYWYRQAAGRGLQLLFYSVGIGQISSEVPQNLSASRPQDRQFILSSKKLLLSDSGFYLCAWRVAGRYEQYFGPGTRLTVT.

The V call is TRBV4-3, the J call TRBJ2-7; tentatively, D is TRBD2 (6 bases). The length of the CDR3 is 18 residues. With 0 bases removed from V and 3 bases from J, the gap between germline ends came to 21 bases. Germline-derived CDR1 and CDR2 are LGHNA and YSLEER. CDR3 loop: CASSQESGVTSGFYEQYF. In nucleotides, the CDR3 is TGCGCCAGCAGCCAAGAATCGGGGGTGACATCAGGCTTCTACGAGCAGTACTTC.